The 20 T cell receptor beta chains reported below all come from one sample, sequenced in a study of T cell responses to AZD1222 COVID-19 vaccine. Clones were sequenced by immunoSEQ multiplex PCR, and TCRdb holds only the in-frame ones, with some missing. This table holds over 70,000 clones, 85% found once. Sequenced here: peripheral blood, sampled on day 0 of AZD1222 vaccination. The receptor set was obtained from an adult in good health.

The chain links TRBV18 to TRBJ1-6; the match to TRBD1 covers 7 bases. This CDR3 spans 16 amino acids. Germline values: CDR1 KGHSH, CDR2 LQKENI. V was clipped by 3 bases and J by 7 bases; unmatched bases: 9. CDR3 sequence: CASSPTGTDENSPLHF. The CDR3 DNA reads as TGTGCCAGCTCACCCACCGGGACAGACGAAAATTCACCCCTCCACTTT.

The chain links TRBV7-9 to TRBJ1-1; 12 bases are a match to TRBD1. Germline V CDR1 and CDR2: SEHNR, FQNEAQ (reference sequence). V dropped 5 bases and J dropped 4; count of bases not matched to a gene: 5. This CDR3 region has 15 residues. The CDR3 sequence: CASSTGTGGFTEAFF. The CDR3 DNA follows: TGTGCCAGCAGCACTGGGACAGGGGGCTTCACTGAAGCTTTCTTT.

The chain combines TRBV5-8 with TRBJ1-5; D uncertain. Germline V CDR1 and CDR2: SGHTS, YDEGEE. This CDR3 is built from 11 residues. V was shortened by 2 bases and J by 6 bases, with 3 bases between the two germline ends. The CDR3 spells CASSLVQPQHF. The CDR3 DNA follows: TGTGCCAGCAGCTTAGTTCAGCCCCAGCATTTT. Together with reference TRBV5-8 and TRBJ1-5, the CDR3 gives the full variable domain: EAGVTQSPTHLIKTRGQQATLRCSPISGHTSVYWYQQALGLGLQFLLWYDEGEERNRGNFPPRFSGRQFPNYSSELNVNALELEDSALYLCASSLVQPQHFGDGTRLSIL.

CDR3 sequence (DNA): TGTGCCAGCAGCGCGCCCTTCGCGGGGCGGGGTGGCTACACCTTC. Translation: CASSAPFAGRGGYTF. V gene TRBV9 combines with J gene TRBJ1-2, with D possibly matching TRBD1 (5 bases). The CDR3 covers 15 residues. V lost 3 bases and J 7 bases, leaving 19 bases between the germline ends. Germline V CDR1 and CDR2: SGDLS, YYNGEE.

The gene calls are TRBV30 and TRBJ1-6, with D uncertain. V was shortened by 0 bases and J by 3 bases, with 12 bases between the two germline ends. Germline V gene lookup returns CDR1 GTSNPN and CDR2 SVGIG (reference sequence). The CDR3 extends over 16 amino acids. For the CDR3, the DNA is TGTGCCTGGAGTGTAACAGCCCCTAGCTATAATTCACCCCTCCACTTT. Its translation: CAWSVTAPSYNSPLHF.

The chain has TRBV7-2 and TRBJ1-2; D gene uncertain. The CDR3 is made up of 13 amino acids. Trimming left V 7 bases short and J 6 bases short, with 15 bases between. From germline, CDR1 is SGHTA and CDR2 FQGNSA. The CDR3 here is CASTRNQVDGYTF. For the CDR3, the DNA is TGTGCCAGCACCCGAAATCAAGTGGATGGCTACACCTTC.

The J gene is TRBJ1-2, the V gene TRBV5-6; 9 bases line up with TRBD1. J gave up 6 bases and V 7 bases, and 7 bases lay outside the gene matches. CDR1 is SGHDT and CDR2 is YYEEEE in the germline V gene. CDR3 length: 13 residues. The CDR3 reads CASYGQGSHGYTF. In nucleotides, the CDR3 is TGTGCCAGCTATGGACAGGGGAGCCATGGCTACACCTTC. The variable domain in full, completed from reference TRBV5-6 and TRBJ1-2, reads DAGVTQSPTHLIKTRGQQVTLRCSPKSGHDTVSWYQQALGQGPQFIFQYYEEEERQRGNFPDRFSGHQFPNYSSELNVNALLLGDSALYLCASYGQGSHGYTFGSGTRLTVV.

This clone was seen a handful of times. The chain joins TRBV6-5 to TRBJ2-7, with 7 bases aligning to TRBD1. The CDR3 is 13 amino acids. Trimming at V came to 8 bases and at J to 2 bases, leaving 6 bases not matched to a gene. Germline V gene data show CDR1 as MNHEY and CDR2 as SVGAGI. Here the CDR3 DNA reads TGTGCCAGCCAGGGGACAGATGCCTACGAGCAGTACTTC. This codes for CASQGTDAYEQYF.

This clone was detected only a few times. The sample contains more than one DNA sequence encoding this CDR3. DNA of the CDR3: TGCGCCAGCAGCTTAGCAGGAATGAACACTGAAGCTTTCTTT. Translated, it gives CASSLAGMNTEAFF. This chain connects TRBV5-1 to TRBJ1-1; no definite D call. This CDR3 is 14 amino acids long. CDR1 is SGHRS, CDR2 YFSETQ, per germline. V lost 2 bases and J 0 bases, leaving 8 bases between the germline ends.

This clone showed up just once. This chain links TRBV7-2 with TRBJ2-7; 9 nucleotides line up with TRBD2. The CDR3 covers 16 residues. V shed 5 bases and J 4 bases; nucleotides not matched to a gene: 12. CDR1 and CDR2 from the germline V gene are SGHTA and FQGNSA. For the CDR3, the DNA is TGTGCCAGCAGCCGCGATGTAGCGGGAGTTGGTTACGAGCAGTACTTC. This codes for CASSRDVAGVGYEQYF.

The chain has TRBV18 and TRBJ1-3, with 7 bases lining up with TRBD1. Trimming cost V 1 base and J 3 bases; bases outside gene matches: 3. CDR3 length: 15 amino acids. CDR1 KGHSH and CDR2 LQKENI come from the germline V gene. The chain's CDR3 is CASSPQGAFGNTIYF. Written as DNA, the CDR3 is TGTGCCAGCTCACCACAGGGGGCTTTTGGAAACACCATATATTTT.

V usage is TRBV19 and J usage is TRBJ2-7, with 8 bases that match TRBD2. The CDR3 contains 15 residues. Germline lookup yields CDR1 LNHDA and CDR2 SQIVND (reference sequence). V gave up 4 bases and J gave up 6 bases; unmatched junction bases: 11. CDR3 DNA: TGTGCCAGTAGTACCCCCGAAGCGGGAGCAACCGAGCAGTACTTC. Protein: CASSTPEAGATEQYF.

This clone was seen ten or more times. V gene TRBV5-4 combines with J gene TRBJ1-2; D gene uncertain. From germline, CDR1 is SGHNT and CDR2 YYREEE (reference sequence). V was shortened by 4 bases and J by 7 bases, with 17 bases between the two germline ends. This CDR3 has 14 amino acids. DNA of the CDR3: TGTGCCAGCAGCCCCGAATTAGTCTCGGGTGGCTACACCTTC. It specifies CASSPELVSGGYTF.

This clone was recorded once. V is TRBV4-2 and J is TRBJ2-2; no firm D call. CDR1 is LGHNA and CDR2 is YNFKEQ in the germline V gene. The CDR3 length is 12 residues. Between the trimmed V and J ends, which lost 2 bases and 7 bases, there was a span of 5 bases. CDR3 protein: CASSQSFGELFF. In nucleotides, the CDR3 is TGTGCCAGCAGCCAAAGTTTCGGGGAGCTGTTTTTT.

This clone appeared a few times. The chain recombines TRBV4-1 with TRBJ2-3; maybe TRBD2 (5 bases). The CDR3 consists of 15 residues. Germline V CDR1 and CDR2: MGHRA, YSYEKL. The germline V and J ends were trimmed by 0 bases and 6 bases, with 13 bases remaining between them. The CDR3 spells CASSQDNQEADTQYF. The CDR3 DNA sequence: TGCGCCAGCAGCCAAGATAATCAGGAGGCGGATACGCAGTATTTT.

The rearrangement uses TRBV7-2 and TRBJ1-3; D gene uncertain. Per germline, CDR1 SGHTA and CDR2 FQGNSA. The CDR3 is 13 amino acids. V lost 5 bases and J lost 1, with 6 bases in between. The CDR3 region is CASSQQSGNTIYF. CDR3 DNA sequence: TGTGCCAGCAGCCAACAATCTGGAAACACCATATATTTT.

V is TRBV4-1 and J is TRBJ2-7; D is perhaps TRBD2 (5 bases). This CDR3 comprises 14 residues. Trimming left V 5 bases short and J 5 bases short, with 16 bases between. CDR1 is MGHRA, CDR2 YSYEKL, per germline. The CDR3 DNA reads as TGCGCCAGCAGCGGGAGCCCGTCCTCGAACGAGCAGTACTTC. The encoded protein is CASSGSPSSNEQYF.

The chain joins TRBV7-9 to TRBJ1-1; D not resolved. The CDR3 length is 14 residues. The germline gives CDR1 SEHNR, CDR2 FQNEAQ (reference sequence). Trimming removed 5 bases at V and 1 base at J, with 11 bases between. The CDR3 sequence is CASSPWEGNTEAFF. The CDR3 nucleotides read TGTGCCAGCAGCCCTTGGGAGGGGAACACTGAAGCTTTCTTT.

The chain employs TRBV5-6 and TRBJ2-7, with D possibly matching TRBD2 (6 bases). V was trimmed by 0 bases and J by 10 bases, leaving 11 bases between them. Germline V CDR1 and CDR2: SGHDT, YYEEEE. CDR3 size: 12 residues. CDR3 region: CASSLAQGTQYF. As DNA, the CDR3 is TGTGCCAGCAGCTTGGCCCAAGGGACTCAGTACTTC. The full variable domain, rest sourced from reference TRBV5-6 and TRBJ2-7, is DAGVTQSPTHLIKTRGQQVTLRCSPKSGHDTVSWYQQALGQGPQFIFQYYEEEERQRGNFPDRFSGHQFPNYSSELNVNALLLGDSALYLCASSLAQGTQYFGPGTRLTVT.

V is TRBV6-4 and J is TRBJ1-2, with D perhaps matching TRBD1 (5 bases). The CDR3 covers 12 residues. CDR1 is MRHNA, CDR2 SNTAGT, per germline. V lost 3 bases, J lost 8 bases, and 10 bases lay in between. Here the CDR3 reads CASSDGAGGYTF. CDR3 DNA: TGTGCCAGCAGTGATGGGGCCGGGGGCTACACCTTC.